Described below is a single T cell receptor beta chain sequence and its context. The V end was cut by 5 bases, the J end by 0 bases, with 12 bases between. This CDR3 has 15 amino acids. The germline gives CDR1 SEHNR, CDR2 FQNEAQ (reference sequence). The source of the sample is a study of blood T cell repertoires in COVID-19. Study-wide context: COVID-19 samples from acute and convalescent phases originated in the United States, Italy and Spain.

Here immunoSEQ multiplex PCR was the method, and the copy in TCRdb shows in-frame clones only, minus some. The repertoire has around 250,000 clones, about nine tenths of them found once; the top ten carry more than 1%. The TCR comes from a human donor in a cohort exposed to, infected with or recovered from COVID-19 (not recorded which). The donor label of this sample is uncertain. The V and J genes are TRBV7-9 and TRBJ2-3, with D tentatively TRBD2 (6 bases). Sequencing was done on a sample of PBMCs or T cells enriched from blood (not recorded which). In DNA, the CDR3 is TGTGCCAGCAGCCCACAACTAGCAAGCACAGATACGCAGTATTTT. Protein product: CASSPQLASTDTQYF.